This is a list of T cell receptor beta chains from one sample in a study of T cell changes during pregnancy in multiple sclerosis. Profiling relied on immunoSEQ multiplex PCR, and the TCRdb table lists in-frame clones only, not all of them. The sample lists around 31,000 clones; around nine tenths were seen once. Source: CD4+ T cells from peripheral blood mononuclear cells, taken in the first trimester of pregnancy. Receptors originate from a female donor in good health, enrolled as a control in a pregnancy study. CDR3s leave out the opening cysteine and the closing phenylalanine or tryptophan. Each record gives: J gene, V gene, clone size, CDR3 protein. A clone size is listed for some rows: how often the clone was seen (once, few, many), or a class if it is expanded.

>TRBJ2-7|TRBV29-1|NA
SVGTSGVSYEQY
>TRBJ1-5|TRBV7-8|NA
ASSLARVGNQPQH
>TRBJ1-1|TRBV6-5|NA
ASLGADFSTEAF
>TRBJ2-3|TRBV4-3|once
ASSQDPSSADTQY
>TRBJ1-5|TRBV6-1|NA
ASSVGQSNQPQH
>TRBJ2-7|TRBV4-3|NA
ASSQVLTGTYEQY
>TRBJ2-1|TRBV5-4|NA
ASSWGDGGGVRNEQF
>TRBJ2-3|TRBV4-2|once
ASSQERTSGSRTDTQY
>TRBJ2-7|TRBV9|NA
ASSLSGGFHEQY
>TRBJ2-5|TRBV7-2|NA
ASSLQETQY
>TRBJ1-5|TRBV7-2|NA
ASSLEAGHEPQH
>TRBJ1-1|TRBV19|few
ASTRTLNTEAF
>TRBJ2-3|TRBV5-1|NA
ASSLDGRTSTDTQY
>TRBJ2-2|TRBV6-5|once
ASISANTGELF
>TRBJ1-5|TRBV7-9|NA
ASSYPGEQQPQH
>TRBJ1-4|TRBV19|NA
ASAQGRANEKLF
>TRBJ2-7|TRBV5-8|NA
ASSLDRGLTEQY
>TRBJ2-1|TRBV4-3|NA
ASSQDLAGTLNEQF
>TRBJ2-1|TRBV7-2|once
ASSLLAGGHEQF
>TRBJ1-5|TRBV6-1|NA
ASVRTGGRQPQH
>TRBJ1-1|TRBV6-5|NA
ASSGNHRGEAF
>TRBJ1-1|TRBV5-1|NA
ASSSSAGGYTEAF
>TRBJ2-7|TRBV7-9|NA
ASSLDLTREQY
>TRBJ1-1|TRBV9|NA
ASSVQGQMNTEAF
>TRBJ2-3|TRBV10-3|NA
AISEGTRGASTDTQY
>TRBJ2-5|TRBV7-2|NA
ASSLGRRAGRIQETQY
>TRBJ2-7|TRBV30|once
AWSVKGSYEQY
>TRBJ2-5|TRBV27|NA
ASSRRWTSGQETQY
>TRBJ2-3|TRBV11-3|NA
ASSPRDSLSTDTQY
>TRBJ1-1|TRBV7-8|NA
ASSFRQGDYTEAF
>TRBJ1-2|TRBV5-5|NA
ASSPYRDRNYGYT
>TRBJ1-4|TRBV4-1|NA
ASSQGFGSNEKLF
>TRBJ1-6|TRBV30|NA
AWSRTDFYNSPLH
>TRBJ2-2|TRBV5-1|few
ASSLNLGANTGELF
>TRBJ1-3|TRBV7-7|medium-sized
ASSSLGPGNTIY
>TRBJ1-2|TRBV6-5|NA
ASQPQGRVGGYT
>TRBJ1-5|TRBV21-1|NA
ASSLEGGEGGQPQH
>TRBJ1-4|TRBV5-1|NA
ASSRDRAEYEKLF
>TRBJ1-1|TRBV27|medium-sized
ASWTQGPNTEAF
>TRBJ2-3|TRBV2|NA
ASSVEGTSYTDTQY
>TRBJ1-2|TRBV7-2|NA
ASSLATGYYGYT
>TRBJ2-1|TRBV18|NA
ASSPDRDNEQF
>TRBJ2-5|TRBV11-3|NA
ASRRSGQETQY
>TRBJ2-3|TRBV19|NA
ASMLRGSDTQY